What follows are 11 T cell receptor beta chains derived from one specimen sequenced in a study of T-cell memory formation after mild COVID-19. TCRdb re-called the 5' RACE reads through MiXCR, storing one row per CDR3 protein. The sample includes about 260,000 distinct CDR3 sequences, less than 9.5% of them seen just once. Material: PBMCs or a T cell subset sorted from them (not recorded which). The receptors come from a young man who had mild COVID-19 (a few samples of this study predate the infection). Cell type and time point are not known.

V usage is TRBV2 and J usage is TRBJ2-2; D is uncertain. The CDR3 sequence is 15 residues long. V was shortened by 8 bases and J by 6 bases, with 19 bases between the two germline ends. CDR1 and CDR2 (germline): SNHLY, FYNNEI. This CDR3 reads CASHSVSPSAGELFF. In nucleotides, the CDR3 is TGTGCCAGCCACTCTGTCTCACCGTCAGCCGGGGAGCTGTTTTTT.

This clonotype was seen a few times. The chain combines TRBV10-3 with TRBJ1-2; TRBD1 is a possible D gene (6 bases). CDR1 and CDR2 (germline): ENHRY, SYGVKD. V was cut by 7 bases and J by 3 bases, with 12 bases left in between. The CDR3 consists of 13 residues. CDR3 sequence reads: CAIMGGMDYGYTF. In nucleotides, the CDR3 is TGTGCCATCATGGGGGGCATGGACTATGGCTACACCTTC.

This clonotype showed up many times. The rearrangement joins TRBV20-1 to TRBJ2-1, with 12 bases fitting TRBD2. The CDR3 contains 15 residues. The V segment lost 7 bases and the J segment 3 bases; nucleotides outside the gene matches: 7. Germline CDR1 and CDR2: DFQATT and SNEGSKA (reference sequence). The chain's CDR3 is CSVKTSGGHYNEQFF. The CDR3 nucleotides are TGCAGTGTTAAGACTAGCGGGGGCCACTACAATGAGCAGTTCTTC.

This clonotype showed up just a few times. The CDR3, as DNA: TGCGCCAGCAGCAACCTCCGGACAGAGACCCAGTACTTC. Protein sequence: CASSNLRTETQYF. This chain uses TRBV4-1 with TRBJ2-5; D is unresolved. The length of the CDR3 is 13 residues. Trimming shortened V by 5 bases and J by 4 bases, and 11 bases separated the two germline ends. Germline lookup yields CDR1 MGHRA and CDR2 YSYEKL.

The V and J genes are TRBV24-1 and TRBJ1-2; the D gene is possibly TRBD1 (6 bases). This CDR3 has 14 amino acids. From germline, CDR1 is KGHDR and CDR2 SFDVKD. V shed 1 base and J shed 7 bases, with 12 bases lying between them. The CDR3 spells CATSDFDRKRGYTF. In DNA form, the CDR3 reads TGTGCCACCAGTGATTTTGACAGGAAGCGTGGCTACACCTTC.

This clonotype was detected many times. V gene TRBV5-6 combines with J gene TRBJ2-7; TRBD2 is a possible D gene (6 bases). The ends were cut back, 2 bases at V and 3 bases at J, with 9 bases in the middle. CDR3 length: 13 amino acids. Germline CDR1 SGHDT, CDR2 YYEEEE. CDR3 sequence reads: CASSFYSGYEQYV. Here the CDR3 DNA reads TGTGCCAGCAGCTTTTATAGCGGCTACGAGCAGTACGTC.

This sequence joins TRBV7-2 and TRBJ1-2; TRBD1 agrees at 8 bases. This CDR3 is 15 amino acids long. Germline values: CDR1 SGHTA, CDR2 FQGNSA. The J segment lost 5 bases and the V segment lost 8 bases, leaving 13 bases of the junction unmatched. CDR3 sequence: CASRLPGQDTYGYTF. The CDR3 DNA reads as TGTGCCAGCCGACTCCCGGGACAGGACACGTATGGCTACACCTTC.

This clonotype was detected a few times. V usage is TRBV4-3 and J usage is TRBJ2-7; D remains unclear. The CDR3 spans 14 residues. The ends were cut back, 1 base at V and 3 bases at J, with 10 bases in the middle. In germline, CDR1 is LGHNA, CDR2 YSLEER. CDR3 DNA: TGCGCCAGCAGCCAAGGACGTCAGCTCTACGAGCAGTACTTC. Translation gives CASSQGRQLYEQYF.

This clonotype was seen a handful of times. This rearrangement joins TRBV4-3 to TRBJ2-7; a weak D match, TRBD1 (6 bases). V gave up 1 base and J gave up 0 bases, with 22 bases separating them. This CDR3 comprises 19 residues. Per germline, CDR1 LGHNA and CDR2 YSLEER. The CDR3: CASSQGIVDRNIYSYEQYF. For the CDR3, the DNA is TGCGCCAGCAGCCAAGGAATTGTGGACAGAAATATATACTCCTACGAGCAGTACTTC.

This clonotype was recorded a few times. As DNA, the CDR3 is TGTGCCAGCAGTTACTCGAGGGGACAGGGGTTTCAGCCCCAGCATTTT. Translating it yields CASSYSRGQGFQPQHF. The chain links TRBV6-2 or TRBV6-3 to TRBJ1-5, with 10 bases identical to TRBD1. V shed 0 bases, J shed 6 bases, and the junction held 5 bases outside the gene matches. From germline, CDR1 is MNHEY and CDR2 SVGEGT. The CDR3 length is 16 residues.

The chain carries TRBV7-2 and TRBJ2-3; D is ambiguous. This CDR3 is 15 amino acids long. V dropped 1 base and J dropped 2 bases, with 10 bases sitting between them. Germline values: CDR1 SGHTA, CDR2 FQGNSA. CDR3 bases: TGTGCCAGCAGCTTAGGGTCCAGAGTCACAGATACGCAGTATTTT. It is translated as CASSLGSRVTDTQYF.